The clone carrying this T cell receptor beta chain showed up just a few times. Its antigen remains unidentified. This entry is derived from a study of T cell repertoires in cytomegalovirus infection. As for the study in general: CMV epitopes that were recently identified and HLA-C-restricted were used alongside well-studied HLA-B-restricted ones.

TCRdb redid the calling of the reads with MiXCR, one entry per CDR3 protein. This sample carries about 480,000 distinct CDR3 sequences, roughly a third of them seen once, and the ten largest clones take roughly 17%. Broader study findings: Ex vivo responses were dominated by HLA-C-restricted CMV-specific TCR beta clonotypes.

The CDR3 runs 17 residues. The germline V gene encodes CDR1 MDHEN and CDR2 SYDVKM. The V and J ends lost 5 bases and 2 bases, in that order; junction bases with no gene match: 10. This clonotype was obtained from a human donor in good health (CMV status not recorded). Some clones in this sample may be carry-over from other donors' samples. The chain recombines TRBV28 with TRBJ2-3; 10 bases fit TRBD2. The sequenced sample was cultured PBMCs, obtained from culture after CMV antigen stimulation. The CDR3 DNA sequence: TGTGCCAGCAGTGAGCCGCGGGGACTAGCGCACACAGATACGCAGTATTTT. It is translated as CASSEPRGLAHTDTQYF.